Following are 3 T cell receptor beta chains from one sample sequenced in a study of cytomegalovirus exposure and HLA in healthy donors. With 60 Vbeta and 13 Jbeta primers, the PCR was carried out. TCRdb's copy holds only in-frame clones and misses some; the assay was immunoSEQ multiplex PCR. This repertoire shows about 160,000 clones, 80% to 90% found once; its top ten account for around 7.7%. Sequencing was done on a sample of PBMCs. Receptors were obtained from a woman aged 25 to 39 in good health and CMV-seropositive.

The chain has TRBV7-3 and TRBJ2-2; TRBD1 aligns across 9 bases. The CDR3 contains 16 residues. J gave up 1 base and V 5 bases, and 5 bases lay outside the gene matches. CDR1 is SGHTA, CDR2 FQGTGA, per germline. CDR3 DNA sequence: TGTGCCAGCAGCACGCCGGGACAGGGGAACACCGGGGAGCTGTTTTTT. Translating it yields CASSTPGQGNTGELFF.

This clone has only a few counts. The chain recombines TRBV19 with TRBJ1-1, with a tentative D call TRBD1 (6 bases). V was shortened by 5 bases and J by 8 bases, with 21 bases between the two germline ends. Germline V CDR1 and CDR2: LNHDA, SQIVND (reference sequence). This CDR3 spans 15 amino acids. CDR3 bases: TGTGCCAGTAGTGCCAGACTTACGACAGGCCGGGAAGCTTTCTTT. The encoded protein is CASSARLTTGREAFF.

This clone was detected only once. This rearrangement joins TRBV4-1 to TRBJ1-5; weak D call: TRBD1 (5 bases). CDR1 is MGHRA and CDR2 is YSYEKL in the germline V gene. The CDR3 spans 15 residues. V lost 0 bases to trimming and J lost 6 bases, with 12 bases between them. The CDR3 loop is CASSQEAGTGQPQHF. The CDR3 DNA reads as TGCGCCAGCAGCCAAGAGGCTGGGACTGGTCAGCCCCAGCATTTT.